One sample yielded the 26 T cell receptor beta chains listed below, sequenced in a study of blood T cell repertoires in COVID-19. Sequenced by immunoSEQ multiplex PCR; TCRdb stores in-frame clones only, minus some. The data show a few hundred thousand clones, approximately 85% seen once. The sample comprised peripheral blood. All receptors derive from a woman aged 70-85 years with COVID-19, enrolled during active disease.

This rearrangement joins TRBV19 to TRBJ1-2, with TRBD1 as a possible D gene (5 bases). Germline loops: CDR1 LNHDA, CDR2 SQIVND (reference sequence). V was pared by 4 bases and J by 3 bases, with 18 bases between. The CDR3 runs to 16 residues. The DNA of the CDR3 is TGTGCCAGTAGTAATTTCAGGAGGGGCAGTGACTATGGCTACACCTTC. Protein: CASSNFRRGSDYGYTF.

This CDR3 reads CAWGEGLPLETQYF. CDR3 sequence (DNA): TGTGCCTGGGGGGAAGGACTTCCCTTGGAGACCCAGTACTTC. The chain carries TRBV30 and TRBJ2-5, with a tentative D call TRBD2 (5 bases). From germline, CDR1 is GTSNPN and CDR2 SVGIG (reference sequence). This CDR3 contains 14 residues. The germline V and J ends were trimmed by 5 bases and 5 bases, with 18 bases remaining between them.

The gene calls are TRBV30 and TRBJ2-3, with TRBD2 as a possible D gene (6 bases). V was trimmed by 3 bases and J by 0 bases, leaving 10 bases between them. CDR1 is GTSNPN, CDR2 SVGIG, per germline (reference sequence). This CDR3 is 14 amino acids long. For the CDR3, the DNA is TGTGCCTGGAGGGGACTGGCGAGCACAGATACGCAGTATTTT. It is translated as CAWRGLASTDTQYF.

In its sample, this clone was seen a few times. The chain recombines TRBV7-9 with TRBJ2-2; weak D call: TRBD1 (5 bases). CDR3 length equals 15 residues. With 5 bases removed from V and 0 bases from J, the gap between germline ends came to 10 bases. Germline CDR1 reads SEHNR; CDR2 reads FQNEAQ (reference sequence). The CDR3 region has the DNA TGTGCCAGCAGCCTACTGGACACGAACACCGGGGAGCTGTTTTTT. It codes for CASSLLDTNTGELFF.

The chain recombines TRBV10-3 with TRBJ1-2; D is ambiguous. Germline V lookup: CDR1 ENHRY, CDR2 SYGVKD. The CDR3 covers 13 residues. Between the trimmed V and J ends, which lost 6 bases and 5 bases, there was a span of 13 bases. CDR3 sequence reads: CAIRTGTGYGYTF. The CDR3, as DNA: TGTGCCATCAGGACGGGTACGGGGTATGGCTACACCTTC.

The chain has TRBV7-2 and TRBJ2-7; 10 bases align to TRBD1. This CDR3 contains 15 residues. From germline, CDR1 is SGHTA and CDR2 FQGNSA. V gave up 1 base and J gave up 4 bases; unmatched junction bases: 4. CDR3 nucleotides: TGTGCCAGCAGCTTAGACGGGACAGGGGTATACGAGCAGTACTTC. Translating it yields CASSLDGTGVYEQYF.

The gene calls are TRBV5-6 and TRBJ2-7, with a tentative D call TRBD1 (5 bases). The germline V and J ends were trimmed by 4 bases and 4 bases, with 9 bases remaining between them. This CDR3 spans 12 amino acids. The germline V gene has CDR1 SGHDT and CDR2 YYEEEE. The CDR3 DNA follows: TGTGCCAGCAGCAAACAGGATTACGAGCAGTACTTC. This codes for CASSKQDYEQYF. Filled out from reference TRBV5-6 and TRBJ2-7, the complete variable domain reads DAGVTQSPTHLIKTRGQQVTLRCSPKSGHDTVSWYQQALGQGPQFIFQYYEEEERQRGNFPDRFSGHQFPNYSSELNVNALLLGDSALYLCASSKQDYEQYFGPGTRLTVT.

The chain combines TRBV30 with TRBJ2-3; 9 bases align to TRBD2. Looked up from germline, CDR1 is GTSNPN and CDR2 is SVGIG (reference sequence). V lost 3 bases to trimming and J lost 2 bases; unmatched junction nucleotides: 3. CDR3 length: 14 residues. This CDR3 is CAWRTSGITDTQYF. The CDR3 region has the DNA TGTGCCTGGAGGACTAGCGGAATCACAGATACGCAGTATTTT. Full variable domain (remainder filled in from reference TRBV30 and TRBJ2-3): SQTIHQWPATLVQPVGSPLSLECTVEGTSNPNLYWYRQAAGRGLQLLFYSVGIGQISSEVPQNLSASRPQDRQFILSSKKLLLSDSGFYLCAWRTSGITDTQYFGPGTRLTVL.

This clone was detected once. This chain links TRBV7-9 with TRBJ1-2; 8 bases agree with TRBD1. The CDR3 is 16 residues long. CDR1 SEHNR and CDR2 FQNEAQ come from the germline V gene (reference sequence). V shed 0 bases and J 3 bases; nucleotides not matched to a gene: 6. The chain's CDR3 is CASSLARDRFDYGYTF. The CDR3, as DNA: TGTGCCAGCAGCTTAGCCCGGGACAGGTTCGACTATGGCTACACCTTC. Together with reference TRBV7-9 and TRBJ1-2, the CDR3 gives the full variable domain: DTGVSQNPRHKITKRGQNVTFRCDPISEHNRLYWYRQTLGQGPEFLTYFQNEAQLEKSRLLSDRFSAERPKGSFSTLEIQRTEQGDSAMYLCASSLARDRFDYGYTFGSGTRLTVV.

This chain uses TRBV29-1 with TRBJ1-3; 8 nucleotides line up with TRBD1. The germline gives CDR1 SQVTM, CDR2 ANQGSEA. With V trimmed by 1 base and J by 4 bases, 12 bases remained unmatched. CDR3 length equals 17 residues. The CDR3 reads CSVEAGQGALRGNTIYF. The CDR3 bases are TGCAGCGTTGAAGCGGGGCAGGGGGCTCTCAGAGGAAACACCATATATTTT.

As to this clone: A junction boundary mismatches the germline segment, possibly from a read error. The chain's CDR3 is CASSDSRAKRHQPQHF. In nucleotides, the CDR3 is TGTGCCAGCAGTGACTCTCGAGCAAAGAGGCATCAGCCCCAGCATTTT. The rearrangement links TRBV6-2 or TRBV6-3 to TRBJ1-5, with D hard to call. This CDR3 comprises 16 residues. The germline gives CDR1 MNHEY, CDR2 SVGEGT.

This clone was recorded only once. The chain couples TRBV7-3 to TRBJ2-1; 9 bases line up with TRBD2. V shed 5 bases, J shed 5 bases, and the junction held 7 bases outside the gene matches. This CDR3 is 15 amino acids long. Germline CDR1 reads SGHTA; CDR2 reads FQGTGA. The CDR3 nucleotides are TGTGCCAGCAGCCCCCTAGCGGGGTTCGACAATGAGCAGTTCTTC. Translation: CASSPLAGFDNEQFF.

This clone is a singleton in its sample. The CDR3 here is CATSRGPTNYGYTF. The CDR3 nucleotides read TGTGCCACCAGCAGAGGTCCTACTAACTATGGCTACACCTTC. The V gene is TRBV15, the J gene TRBJ1-2, with D hard to call. CDR3 length: 14 amino acids. Germline assignment: CDR1 LNHNV and CDR2 YYDKDF (reference sequence). V lost 1 base to trimming and J lost 0 bases, with 6 bases between them.

The chain couples TRBV19 to TRBJ1-6; D perhaps matches TRBD1 (6 bases). The CDR3 runs to 16 residues. Trimming pared 5 bases from V and 6 bases from J, leaving 17 bases between. CDR1 is LNHDA, CDR2 SQIVND, per germline (reference sequence). The CDR3 DNA reads as TGTGCCAGTAGTCCCCAGACAGGTTCGTCTAATTCACCCCTCCACTTT. It is translated as CASSPQTGSSNSPLHF.

The chain joins TRBV24-1 to TRBJ1-2, with 10 positions matching TRBD1. With 4 bases clipped from V and 5 bases from J, the junction kept 6 bases outside the gene matches. Germline values: CDR1 KGHDR, CDR2 SFDVKD. This CDR3 has 15 amino acids. The DNA of the CDR3 is TGTGCCACCAGTGACCGCGGACAGGGGGTTTATGGCTACACCTTC. It yields the protein CATSDRGQGVYGYTF.

CDR3 bases: TGCGCCAGCAGCTTGGCACACCCGGGACTAGCGGGAGTTCCCTACGAGCAGTACTTC. It specifies CASSLAHPGLAGVPYEQYF. This chain connects TRBV5-1 to TRBJ2-7; TRBD2 matches at 14 bases. Losses at the gene ends were 0 bases for V and 2 bases for J; bases not matched to a gene: 10. Germline lookup yields CDR1 SGHRS and CDR2 YFSETQ. The CDR3 is made up of 19 amino acids.

This clone has a handful of counts. The V call is TRBV2, the J call TRBJ2-7; 9 bases fit TRBD1. Germline V gene lookup returns CDR1 SNHLY and CDR2 FYNNEI. The CDR3 totals 13 residues. V lost 4 bases, J lost 9 bases, and 7 bases stayed unmatched. CDR3 sequence reads: CASSAGQGRGQYF. The DNA for the CDR3 is TGTGCCAGCAGTGCTGGACAGGGGCGAGGGCAGTACTTC.

V and J are TRBV5-6 and TRBJ2-1, with D possibly being TRBD2 (6 bases). The CDR3 totals 14 residues. Germline-derived CDR1 and CDR2 are SGHDT and YYEEEE. Trimming cost V 0 bases and J 5 bases, with 9 bases left between them. This CDR3 is CASSLVGLNNEQFF. CDR3 sequence (DNA): TGTGCCAGCAGCTTGGTGGGACTGAACAATGAGCAGTTCTTC.

The genes are TRBV29-1 and TRBJ2-2; no reliable D call. The CDR3 extends over 14 amino acids. CDR1 and CDR2 from the germline V gene are SQVTM and ANQGSEA. V shed 1 base and J shed 5 bases, with 11 bases lying between them. The CDR3 reads CSVEGRGRTGELFF. The CDR3 DNA sequence: TGCAGCGTTGAAGGGCGCGGTCGGACCGGGGAGCTGTTTTTT.

The chain couples TRBV18 to TRBJ2-1; 15 nucleotides line up with TRBD2. The CDR3 extends over 18 amino acids. With V trimmed by 3 bases and J by 7 bases, 10 bases remained unmatched. Per germline, CDR1 KGHSH and CDR2 LQKENI. The CDR3 spells CASSPSGLAGGFMNEQFF. CDR3 in DNA: TGTGCCAGCTCACCTTCTGGACTAGCGGGAGGGTTTATGAATGAGCAGTTCTTC.

The J gene is TRBJ1-2, the V gene TRBV2; 7 bases line up with TRBD1. V was clipped by 6 bases and J by 4 bases; unmatched bases: 5. The CDR3 runs 13 residues. Germline V CDR1 and CDR2: SNHLY, FYNNEI. Written as DNA, the CDR3 is TGTGCCAGCAGGAGGGGACAGACCTATGGCTACACCTTC. Protein sequence: CASRRGQTYGYTF.

V usage is TRBV5-6 and J usage is TRBJ2-5, with TRBD2 matching over 10 bases. This CDR3 comprises 15 residues. Germline CDR1 and CDR2: SGHDT and YYEEEE. J lost 1 base, V lost 4 bases, and 4 bases had no gene match. The CDR3 spells CASSAASGSQETQYF. The CDR3 bases are TGTGCCAGCAGCGCGGCTAGCGGGAGCCAAGAGACCCAGTACTTC.

The V and J genes are TRBV19 and TRBJ1-6; a possible D gene is TRBD1 (5 bases). The length of the CDR3 is 13 residues. The germline gives CDR1 LNHDA, CDR2 SQIVND (reference sequence). V lost 3 bases to trimming and J lost 9 bases, with 9 bases between them. DNA of the CDR3: TGTGCCAGTAGTATCTCAGGGATTTCACCCCTCCACTTT. Translated: CASSISGISPLHF.

The chain has TRBV5-4 and TRBJ2-3; D is perhaps TRBD2 (7 bases). V lost 4 bases and J lost 2, with 17 bases in between. The CDR3 loop spans 16 amino acids. Germline assignment: CDR1 SGHNT and CDR2 YYREEE (reference sequence). CDR3 sequence: CASSPSRGANTDTQYF. Written as DNA, the CDR3 is TGTGCCAGCAGCCCGAGCCGGGGGGCTAACACAGATACGCAGTATTTT.

The chain carries TRBV7-3 and TRBJ2-6, with unresolved D. There are 16 residues in the CDR3. Germline V gene data show CDR1 as SGHTA and CDR2 as FQGTGA. Trimming pared 2 bases from V and 0 bases from J, leaving 8 bases between. The CDR3, as DNA: TGTGCCAGCAGCTTATGGCTTGACTCTGGGGCCAACGTCCTGACTTTC. Its translation is CASSLWLDSGANVLTF. Full variable domain (missing parts from reference TRBV7-3 and TRBJ2-6): GAGVSQTPSNKVTEKGKYVELRCDPISGHTALYWYRQSLGQGPEFLIYFQGTGAADDSGLPNDRFFAVRPEGSVSTLKIQRTERGDSAVYLCASSLWLDSGANVLTFGAGSRLTVL.

This chain uses TRBV6-6 with TRBJ1-6; 10 nucleotides agree with TRBD1. CDR3 size: 15 residues. Per germline, CDR1 MNHNY and CDR2 SVGAGI (reference sequence). The V gene end was trimmed by 6 bases and the J gene end by 6 bases; junction bases not matched to a gene: 5. Here the CDR3 DNA reads TGTGCCAGCAGAAACCGGGACAGGGGTAATTCACCCCTCCACTTT. Translated, it gives CASRNRDRGNSPLHF.